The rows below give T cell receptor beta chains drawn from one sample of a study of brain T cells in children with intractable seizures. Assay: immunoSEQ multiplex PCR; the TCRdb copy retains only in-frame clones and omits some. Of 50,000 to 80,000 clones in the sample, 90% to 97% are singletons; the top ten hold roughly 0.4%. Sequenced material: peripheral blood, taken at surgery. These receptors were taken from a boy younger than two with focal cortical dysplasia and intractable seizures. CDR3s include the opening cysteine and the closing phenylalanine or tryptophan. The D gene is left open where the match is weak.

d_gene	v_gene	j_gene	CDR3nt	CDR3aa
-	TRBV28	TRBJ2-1	TGTGCCAGCAGGTATGACGGCAATGAGCAGTTCTTC	CASRYDGNEQFF
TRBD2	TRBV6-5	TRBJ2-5	TGTGCCAGCAGCCCGGGGGGGGGAGGAGAGACCCAGTACTTC	CASSPGGGGETQYF
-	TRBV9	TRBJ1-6	TGTGCCAGCAGCTCCGGGACCCCCAGCTCCTATAATTCACCCCTCCACTTT	CASSSGTPSSYNSPLHF
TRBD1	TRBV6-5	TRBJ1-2	TGTGCCAGCAGAACGAGCCGGACAGGGGGCTATGGCTACACCTTC	CASRTSRTGGYGYTF
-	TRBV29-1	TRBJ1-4	TGCAGCGTTGTGTTCAACAATGAAAAACTGTTTTTT	CSVVFNNEKLFF
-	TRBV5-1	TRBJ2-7	TGCGCCAGCAGCTCAGGACAGTCTGGCTACGAGCAGTACTTC	CASSSGQSGYEQYF
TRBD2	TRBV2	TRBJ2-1	TGTGCCAGCAGTGAAAGGCTAGCGGGGGGGGTAAGCTCCTACAATGAGCAGTTCTTC	CASSERLAGGVSSYNEQFF
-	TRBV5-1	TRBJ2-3	TGCGCCAGCAGCACAAGGACAGTTAGCACAGATACGCAGTATTTT	CASSTRTVSTDTQYF
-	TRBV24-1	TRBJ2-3	TGTGCCACCAGAGCAACCACTAGCACAGATACGCAGTATTTT	CATRATTSTDTQYF
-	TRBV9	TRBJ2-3	TGTGCCAGCAGCGTATCTGGCGGGGGCACAGATACGCAGTATTTT	CASSVSGGGTDTQYF
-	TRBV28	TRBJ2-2	TGTGCCAGCAGCTCGAGTAACACCGGGGAGCTGTTTTTT	CASSSSNTGELFF
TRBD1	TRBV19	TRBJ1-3	TGTGCCAGTAGTATGAGACAGGGAGCTGGAAACACCATATATTTT	CASSMRQGAGNTIYF
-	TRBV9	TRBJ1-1	TGTGCCAGCAGCGTAGCTGGGTTTGGCACTGAAGCTTTCTTT	CASSVAGFGTEAFF
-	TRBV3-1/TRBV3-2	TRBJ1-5	TGTGCCAGCAGCCAAGCCCCCTTCTATCAGCCCCAGCATTTT	CASSQAPFYQPQHF